These 4 T cell receptor beta chains were all obtained from the same sample, sequenced in a study of PD-1 blockade in classical Hodgkin lymphoma. The assay was immunoSEQ multiplex PCR, and TCRdb's table has in-frame clones only and misses some. The repertoire has 3,500 to 4,500 clones, 71% of them found once; the top ten carry roughly 51%. No patient escaped relapse after autologous stem cell transplantation, and brentuximab vedotin exposure varied. The material sequenced was peripheral blood mononuclear cells (PBMCs), taken at baseline. These receptors originate from a human donor with classical Hodgkin lymphoma.

This clone was picked up a small number of times. V usage is TRBV9 and J usage is TRBJ2-1, with TRBD2 as a possible D gene (5 bases). Germline loops: CDR1 SGDLS, CDR2 YYNGEE. V was shortened by 3 bases and J by 2 bases, with 12 bases between the two germline ends. CDR3 length equals 15 residues. Here the CDR3 DNA reads TGTGCCAGCAGCGCCCAGAGCGGTACCTACAATGAGCAGTTCTTC. Its translation is CASSAQSGTYNEQFF. Full variable domain (outside the CDR3, taken from reference TRBV9 and TRBJ2-1): DSGVTQTPKHLITATGQRVTLRCSPRSGDLSVYWYQQSLDQGLQFLIQYYNGEERAKGNILERFSAQQFPDLHSELNLSSLELGDSALYFCASSAQSGTYNEQFFGPGTRLTVL.

The chain joins TRBV7-2 to TRBJ2-2; no clear D gene. The germline V gene encodes CDR1 SGHTA and CDR2 FQGNSA. The germline V and J ends were trimmed by 5 bases and 2 bases, with 6 bases remaining between them. This CDR3 has 13 amino acids. The CDR3, as DNA: TGTGCCAGCAGCATCAAAAACACCGGGGAGCTGTTTTTT. This encodes CASSIKNTGELFF. The full variable domain, in which reference TRBV7-2 and TRBJ2-2 provide the parts outside the CDR3, is GAGVSQSPSNKVTEKGKDVELRCDPISGHTALYWYRQSLGQGLEFLIYFQGNSAPDKSGLPSDRFSAERTGGSVSTLTIQRTQQEDSAVYLCASSIKNTGELFFGEGSRLTVL.

This clone occurred once. The V and J genes are TRBV5-1 and TRBJ2-7, with D unresolved. Germline V gene data show CDR1 as SGHRS and CDR2 as YFSETQ. The CDR3 loop spans 15 amino acids. Between the trimmed V and J ends, which lost 0 bases and 1 base, there was a span of 11 bases. The CDR3 here is CASSLDGPLSYEQYF. The CDR3 DNA follows: TGCGCCAGCAGCTTGGACGGGCCTTTATCCTACGAGCAGTACTTC.

The chain joins TRBV4-3 to TRBJ2-3, with TRBD2 as a possible D gene (6 bases). There are 15 residues in the CDR3. CDR1 and CDR2 (germline): LGHNA, YSLEER. V dropped 3 bases and J dropped 6 bases, with 16 bases sitting between them. As DNA, the CDR3 is TGCGCCAGCAGCCACGGAGGGACGCAAGGGGATACGCAGTATTTT. Translating gives CASSHGGTQGDTQYF.